These 23 T cell receptor beta chains were all obtained from the same sample, sequenced in a study of cytomegalovirus exposure and HLA in healthy donors. PCR used 60 Vbeta primers and 13 Jbeta primers. Assay: immunoSEQ multiplex PCR; the TCRdb copy retains only in-frame clones and omits some. This sample has over 150,000 clones, with around 85% found just once. Sequencing was done on a sample of PBMCs. The receptors were sampled from a man aged 40-50 years in good health and CMV-seronegative.

CDR3 region: CASSETGGYGYTF. In DNA form, the CDR3 reads TGTGCCAGCAGTGAGACAGGGGGCTATGGCTACACCTTC. The rearrangement joins TRBV6-5 to TRBJ1-2; 9 bases match TRBD1. Per the germline V gene, CDR1 is MNHEY and CDR2 is SVGAGI. The CDR3 contains 13 residues. V lost 5 bases to trimming and J lost 4 bases; unmatched junction nucleotides: 2.

V usage is TRBV28 and J usage is TRBJ1-2; TRBD1 might be the D (5 bases). CDR1 is MDHEN and CDR2 is SYDVKM in the germline V gene. The CDR3 has 13 residues. Trimming removed 4 bases at V and 5 bases at J, with 11 bases between. CDR3 DNA sequence: TGTGCCAGCAGTTGGGGCGGCGTTTATGGCTACACCTTC. It specifies CASSWGGVYGYTF.

V and J are TRBV13 and TRBJ2-3, with 8 nucleotides matching TRBD2. The germline V gene has CDR1 PRHDT and CDR2 FYEKMQ (reference sequence). The J segment lost 4 bases and the V segment lost 4 bases, leaving 7 bases of the junction unmatched. The CDR3 consists of 15 residues. The CDR3 reads CASSSERGFADTQYF. DNA for the CDR3: TGTGCCAGCAGCTCAGAGCGGGGGTTCGCAGATACGCAGTATTTT.

The chain uses TRBV7-8 and TRBJ2-3; possible D gene TRBD1, 6 bases. V was trimmed by 2 bases and J by 4 bases, leaving 19 bases between them. The CDR3 runs to 17 residues. Germline V lookup: CDR1 SGHVS, CDR2 FQNEAQ. CDR3 loop: CASSLTGSLGFADTQYF. The DNA of the CDR3 is TGTGCCAGCAGCTTAACAGGGAGTCTTGGATTTGCAGATACGCAGTATTTT. Complete variable domain (other parts from reference TRBV7-8 and TRBJ2-3): GAGVSQSPRYKVAKRGQDVALRCDPISGHVSLFWYQQALGQGPEFLTYFQNEAQLDKSGLPSDRFFAERPEGSVSTLKIQRTQQEDSAVYLCASSLTGSLGFADTQYFGPGTRLTVL.

The chain couples TRBV29-1 to TRBJ2-4, with 10 nucleotides matching TRBD1. Trimming removed 4 bases from V and 0 bases from J; junction bases left unmatched: 3. The CDR3 is made up of 15 amino acids. Germline V gene data show CDR1 as SQVTM and CDR2 as ANQGSEA. The DNA of the CDR3 is TGCAGCGTTGCAAGGGACAGGGGAGCCAAAAACATTCAGTACTTC. Its translation is CSVARDRGAKNIQYF.

CDR3 in DNA: TGTGCCATGAAGGGACAGGGAAGACAAGAGACCCAGTACTTC. Amino acid sequence: CAMKGQGRQETQYF. The rearrangement uses TRBV10-3 and TRBJ2-5; 9 bases fit TRBD1. Germline V gene data show CDR1 as ENHRY and CDR2 as SYGVKD. V trimming: 9 bases; J trimming: 2 bases; junction bases outside the gene matches: 7. There are 14 residues in the CDR3.

The V gene is TRBV27, the J gene TRBJ2-3; TRBD2 aligns across 10 bases. Germline assignment: CDR1 MNHEY and CDR2 SMNVEV (reference sequence). J was trimmed by 2 bases and V by 4 bases; bases with no gene match: 6. This CDR3 is 16 amino acids long. The CDR3 coding sequence is TGTGCCAGCAGTTCCCCTAGCGGGGGATTCACAGATACGCAGTATTTT. Its translation is CASSSPSGGFTDTQYF.

The rearrangement links TRBV7-9 to TRBJ1-2, with 7 bases identical to TRBD1. The trim removed 4 bases at V and 2 bases at J, leaving 13 bases unmatched. From germline, CDR1 is SEHNR and CDR2 FQNEAQ (reference sequence). This CDR3 region has 17 residues. The CDR3 is CASSSPGGDRGNYGYTF. The CDR3 DNA reads as TGTGCCAGCAGCTCCCCCGGGGGGGACAGAGGAAACTATGGCTACACCTTC.

The rearrangement uses TRBV5-8 and TRBJ1-5; 8 bases are shared with TRBD1. This CDR3 is 17 amino acids long. Germline-derived CDR1 and CDR2 are SGHTS and YDEGEE. J was trimmed by 9 bases and V by 2 bases; bases with no gene match: 16. For the CDR3, the DNA is TGTGCCAGCAGCTTTCGGACAGGGAACTATAGGTTGCTGCCCCAGCATTTT. It translates to CASSFRTGNYRLLPQHF. Complete variable domain (other parts from reference TRBV5-8 and TRBJ1-5): EAGVTQSPTHLIKTRGQQATLRCSPISGHTSVYWYQQALGLGLQFLLWYDEGEERNRGNFPPRFSGRQFPNYSSELNVNALELEDSALYLCASSFRTGNYRLLPQHFGDGTRLSIL.

V and J are TRBV13 and TRBJ2-7, with TRBD2 matching over 11 bases. The CDR3 covers 14 residues. V shed 4 bases and J 3 bases; nucleotides not matched to a gene: 2. The V gene's germline CDR1 is PRHDT and CDR2 FYEKMQ (reference sequence). The DNA for the CDR3 is TGTGCCAGCAGCTCCGGACTAGCGGGCTACGAGCAGTACTTC. It yields the protein CASSSGLAGYEQYF.

There are a few counts of this clone. The chain uses TRBV4-2 and TRBJ2-2; a weak D match, TRBD1 (5 bases). Trimming took 5 bases from V and 10 from J, leaving 17 bases between them. This CDR3 is built from 14 residues. CDR1 is LGHNA and CDR2 is YNFKEQ in the germline V gene. The CDR3, as DNA: TGTGCCAGCAGCGAAAGGGGTGCCGTCGCGGAGCTGTTTTTT. It is translated as CASSERGAVAELFF.

Concerning this clone itself: Its ends do not fully match the called genes, so a read error is possible. The gene calls are TRBV5-5 and TRBJ1-6, with 8 bases matching TRBD1. This CDR3 comprises 15 residues. In germline, CDR1 is SGHKS, CDR2 YYEKEE (reference sequence). CDR3 residues: CASSKGQDYYSPLHF. DNA for the CDR3: TGTGCCAGCAGCAAGGGACAGGACTATTATTCACCCCTCCACTTT.

The chain is built from TRBV10-2 and TRBJ2-5, with a possible D match to TRBD2 (5 bases). Germline lookup yields CDR1 WSHSY and CDR2 SAAADI. The CDR3 has 16 residues. Trimming removed 5 bases at V and 1 base at J, with 17 bases between. The CDR3 region has the DNA TGCGCCAGCAGTTACCCCGGAGGCCTCCGCCAAGAGACCCAGTACTTC. As protein: CASSYPGGLRQETQYF.

This clone has more than one count but fewer than ten. The chain uses TRBV5-1 and TRBJ2-2; D call uncertain. The CDR3 extends over 14 amino acids. The V gene's germline CDR1 is SGHRS and CDR2 YFSETQ. Deletions cut 4 bases from V and 0 bases from J, with 7 bases between. CDR3 in amino acids: CASSPLANTGELFF. CDR3 DNA: TGCGCCAGCAGCCCCCTCGCGAACACCGGGGAGCTGTTTTTT.

J is TRBJ1-2 and V is TRBV7-3; no definite D call. This CDR3 comprises 14 residues. Germline V gene lookup returns CDR1 SGHTA and CDR2 FQGTGA. The ends were cut back, 5 bases at V and 4 bases at J, with 14 bases in the middle. CDR3 loop: CASSPSPGSYGYTF. CDR3 sequence (DNA): TGTGCCAGCAGCCCTAGTCCGGGGAGCTATGGCTACACCTTC.

The chain links TRBV2 to TRBJ1-2; 12 bases match TRBD1. The CDR3 sequence is 15 residues long. In germline, CDR1 is SNHLY, CDR2 FYNNEI. After removal of 6 bases from V and 3 bases from J, the junction contained 5 bases not matched to a gene. CDR3 nucleotides: TGTGCCAGCAGGCCGGGACAGGGGGCGGACTATGGCTACACCTTC. Residues: CASRPGQGADYGYTF.

V and J are TRBV4-2 and TRBJ2-7, with TRBD1 identical over 9 bases. This CDR3 has 15 amino acids. V lost 0 bases and J lost 3; bases outside the gene matches: 3. CDR1 is LGHNA, CDR2 YNFKEQ, per germline. The CDR3: CASSQDDRGSYEQYF. The CDR3 DNA reads as TGTGCCAGCAGCCAAGATGACAGGGGGAGCTACGAGCAGTACTTC.

The chain combines TRBV10-1 with TRBJ1-1; TRBD1 might be the D (5 bases). CDR3 size: 14 residues. Per the germline V gene, CDR1 is WNHNN and CDR2 is SYGVQD (reference sequence). Deletions cut 3 bases from V and 0 bases from J, with 8 bases between. CDR3 residues: CASSDGGVNTEAFF. For the CDR3, the DNA is TGCGCCAGCAGTGACGGGGGGGTGAACACTGAAGCTTTCTTT.

This chain links TRBV4-1 with TRBJ2-5, with 12 bases that match TRBD2. After removal of 3 bases from V and 2 bases from J, the junction contained 10 bases not matched to a gene. The CDR3 extends over 18 amino acids. Per the germline V gene, CDR1 is MGHRA and CDR2 is YSYEKL. This CDR3 is CASSHPNGLAGRQETQYF. CDR3 DNA: TGCGCCAGCAGCCACCCAAACGGACTAGCGGGGCGGCAAGAGACCCAGTACTTC.

J is TRBJ2-3 and V is TRBV7-6, with D maybe TRBD1 (6 bases). Germline V CDR1 and CDR2: SGHVS, FNYEAQ. CDR3 length equals 16 residues. V was clipped by 1 base and J by 2 bases, with 13 bases between them. The CDR3 loop is CASSLGARGSTDTQYF. CDR3 DNA: TGTGCCAGCAGCTTAGGGGCCAGGGGATCCACAGATACGCAGTATTTT.

The genes are TRBV28 and TRBJ2-7; TRBD1 might be the D (6 bases). Trimming removed 2 bases at V and 0 bases at J, with 17 bases between. This CDR3 is built from 17 residues. CDR1 is MDHEN, CDR2 SYDVKM, per germline. The CDR3 coding sequence is TGTGCCAGCAGTTTACTTGGGGGCGAGTCCTTCTCCTACGAGCAGTACTTC. This translates into CASSLLGGESFSYEQYF.

The chain links TRBV5-1 to TRBJ1-4; possibly TRBD1 for D (5 bases). V was shortened by 0 bases and J by 5 bases, with 5 bases between the two germline ends. This CDR3 region has 13 residues. Germline values: CDR1 SGHRS, CDR2 YFSETQ. CDR3 coding DNA: TGCGCCAGCAGCTTGGAGGGGAATGAAAAACTGTTTTTT. Its protein product is CASSLEGNEKLFF.

The gene calls are TRBV2 and TRBJ2-5, with 11 bases fitting TRBD2. The CDR3 spans 15 residues. CDR1 and CDR2 from the germline V gene are SNHLY and FYNNEI. Trimming at V came to 6 bases and at J to 6 bases, leaving 9 bases not matched to a gene. CDR3 sequence (DNA): TGTGCCAGCAGACCTACTAGCGGGGGAGGAAAGACCCAGTACTTC. This gives the protein CASRPTSGGGKTQYF.